The 19 T cell receptor beta chains reported below all come from one sample, sequenced in a study of OX40 agonist ivuxolimab in advanced cancers. The protocol was immunoSEQ multiplex PCR, while the TCRdb copy is restricted to in-frame clones and leaves out a portion. The table includes about 64,000 clones, around 84% detected once. The material was CD4+ or CD8+ T cells sorted from blood, obtained in a trial of the OX40 agonist ivuxolimab. These receptor sequences come from an adult with an advanced solid tumor such as melanoma, head and neck, liver or kidney cancer.

This rearrangement joins TRBV19 to TRBJ1-1, with 7 nucleotides matching TRBD1. Trimming cost V 6 bases and J 3 bases; bases outside gene matches: 10. The germline CDR1 and CDR2 sequences are LNHDA and SQIVND (reference sequence). The CDR3 sequence is 15 residues long. CDR3 sequence: CASRDQGGQYTEAFF. CDR3 in DNA: TGTGCCAGTAGAGATCAGGGGGGCCAGTACACTGAAGCTTTCTTT.

The chain uses TRBV20-1 and TRBJ2-1; D gene uncertain. The germline V and J ends were trimmed by 6 bases and 9 bases, with 9 bases remaining between them. Germline-derived CDR1 and CDR2 are DFQATT and SNEGSKA (reference sequence). The CDR3 is 10 residues long. The CDR3 region is CSAKVGEQFF. The CDR3 nucleotides are TGCAGTGCCAAAGTTGGTGAGCAGTTCTTC.

The chain carries TRBV18 and TRBJ2-1; 7 nucleotides line up with TRBD2. The V segment lost 0 bases and the J segment 6 bases; nucleotides outside the gene matches: 2. Germline CDR1 is KGHSH and CDR2 is LQKENI. This CDR3 has 14 amino acids. CDR3 sequence reads: CASSPPSSGNEQFF. The CDR3 DNA follows: TGTGCCAGCTCACCACCGTCTAGCGGCAATGAGCAGTTCTTC.

The rearrangement uses TRBV10-2 and TRBJ2-3, with 10 bases matching TRBD2. Germline CDR1 is WSHSY and CDR2 is SAAADI. The CDR3 runs to 14 residues. Trimming at V came to 6 bases and at J to 4 bases, leaving 4 bases not matched to a gene. The CDR3 sequence is CASRALAGADTQYF. CDR3 sequence (DNA): TGCGCCAGCAGGGCCCTAGCGGGGGCAGATACGCAGTATTTT.

This clone was picked up a small number of times. The chain recombines TRBV5-1 with TRBJ2-4; TRBD1 agrees at 7 bases. Germline V lookup: CDR1 SGHRS, CDR2 YFSETQ. With V trimmed by 3 bases and J by 9 bases, 6 bases remained unmatched. The CDR3 is 13 amino acids. In DNA, the CDR3 is TGCGCCAGCAGCTGGCAGGGGGAAGCCATTCAGTACTTC. Translating gives CASSWQGEAIQYF.

The V and J genes are TRBV10-2 and TRBJ1-5; a weak D match, TRBD1 (6 bases). The CDR3 runs to 14 residues. Germline CDR1 is WSHSY and CDR2 is SAAADI. The V end was cut by 5 bases, the J end by 5 bases, with 13 bases between. The CDR3, as DNA: TGCGCCAGCAGTCTACAGGGCAAGGATCAGCCCCAGCATTTT. Residues: CASSLQGKDQPQHF.

The V gene is TRBV7-2, the J gene TRBJ2-3; 11 nucleotides match TRBD2. The CDR3 is 15 residues long. The V segment lost 5 bases and the J segment 9 bases; nucleotides outside the gene matches: 10. Germline CDR1 SGHTA, CDR2 FQGNSA. CDR3 loop: CASSTTSGGFITQYF. The DNA for the CDR3 is TGTGCCAGCAGCACAACTAGCGGGGGTTTTATCACGCAGTATTTT.

V is TRBV19 and J is TRBJ1-1, with a possible D match to TRBD1 (5 bases). CDR3 length equals 13 residues. V shed 1 base and J shed 12 bases, with 15 bases lying between them. Germline CDR1 and CDR2: LNHDA and SQIVND (reference sequence). CDR3 in DNA: TGTGCCAGTAGTATAGGGGGACTGCTGACCCCTTTCTTT. It specifies CASSIGGLLTPFF.

Of note for this clone: The same CDR3 is also encoded by other DNA sequences in this sample. This rearrangement joins TRBV5-1 to TRBJ2-5; TRBD1 might be the D (7 bases). The germline gives CDR1 SGHRS, CDR2 YFSETQ. Trimming left V 2 bases short and J 4 bases short, with 12 bases between. This CDR3 comprises 14 residues. DNA of the CDR3: TGCGCCAGCAGCTTAGGGCAGGGGGGAGAGACCCAGTACTTC. Its translation is CASSLGQGGETQYF.

V usage is TRBV21-1 and J usage is TRBJ1-3; the D segment call TRBD1 is taken from the table without a DNA check. TRBV21-1 represents a pseudogene. The CDR3 spans 17 residues. The DNA of the CDR3 is TGTGCCAGCAGCGAAACCAGGGCAGGGGAAAGTGGAAACACCATATATTTT. Amino acid sequence: CASSETRAGESGNTIYF.

This clone has just a few counts. The V call is TRBV21-1, the J call TRBJ2-2; the table's D call of TRBD2 was not tested on the DNA. TRBV21-1 represents a pseudogene. CDR3 length: 18 amino acids. CDR3 coding DNA: TGTGCCAGCAGCAAAGGCCCGGGGATTGAGTTTATTCAGAGGGAGCTGTTTTTT. It encodes CASSKGPGIEFIQRELFF.

The chain has TRBV6-5 and TRBJ2-1; D is undetermined. Trimming cost V 6 bases and J 4 bases, with 13 bases left between them. From germline, CDR1 is MNHEY and CDR2 SVGAGI. The CDR3 covers 14 residues. In DNA form, the CDR3 reads TGTGCCAGCAGAAACCCGACGGATTACAATGAGCAGTTCTTC. Its translation is CASRNPTDYNEQFF.

The chain joins TRBV28 to TRBJ2-3, with D possibly being TRBD2 (6 bases). Germline CDR1 is MDHEN and CDR2 is SYDVKM. The V end lost 6 bases, the J end lost 4 bases, and 11 bases lay between the germline ends. The CDR3 sequence is 13 residues long. DNA of the CDR3: TGTGCCAGCAGGTGGAGGGATGCAGATACGCAGTATTTT. Its translation is CASRWRDADTQYF. Full variable domain (outside the CDR3, taken from reference TRBV28 and TRBJ2-3): DVKVTQSSRYLVKRTGEKVFLECVQDMDHENMFWYRQDPGLGLRLIYFSYDVKMKEKGDIPEGYSVSREKKERFSLILESASTNQTSMYLCASRWRDADTQYFGPGTRLTVL.

The genes are TRBV10-3 and TRBJ2-1, with 7 bases fitting TRBD1. This CDR3 has 16 amino acids. Trimming at V came to 2 bases and at J to 6 bases, leaving 10 bases not matched to a gene. Germline V gene sequence: CDR1 ENHRY, CDR2 SYGVKD. DNA for the CDR3: TGTGCCATCAGTGAGGCGACAGGGATAGGCGGCAATGAGCAGTTCTTC. This encodes CAISEATGIGGNEQFF.

V usage is TRBV19 and J usage is TRBJ2-7; D is possibly TRBD2 (7 bases). The CDR3 consists of 15 residues. V lost 5 bases and J 1 base, leaving 15 bases between the germline ends. Germline CDR1 reads LNHDA; CDR2 reads SQIVND (reference sequence). Written as DNA, the CDR3 is TGTGCCAGTAGTTTGAACAGGGAGGGTTCCTACGAGCAGTACTTC. It encodes CASSLNREGSYEQYF.

The rearrangement uses TRBV10-3 and TRBJ1-3; D gene uncertain. The ends were cut back, 6 bases at V and 0 bases at J, with 9 bases in the middle. The CDR3 length is 14 residues. From germline, CDR1 is ENHRY and CDR2 SYGVKD. As DNA, the CDR3 is TGTGCCATCAGAAACAAGAGCTCTGGAAACACCATATATTTT. Translation: CAIRNKSSGNTIYF.

The gene calls are TRBV9 and TRBJ2-2, with TRBD2 identical over 7 bases. Germline CDR1 reads SGDLS; CDR2 reads YYNGEE. Trimming cost V 3 bases and J 0 bases; bases outside gene matches: 2. The CDR3 consists of 15 residues. The CDR3 DNA reads TGTGCCAGCAGCGCCGGACTAGCGAACACCGGGGAGCTGTTTTTT. Residues: CASSAGLANTGELFF.

V is TRBV5-4 and J is TRBJ2-5; D is undetermined. This CDR3 contains 11 residues. From germline, CDR1 is SGHNT and CDR2 YYREEE (reference sequence). Between the trimmed V and J ends, which lost 4 bases and 1 base, there was a span of 2 bases. The CDR3 DNA reads TGTGCCAGCAGCCTCCAAGAGACCCAGTACTTC. This translates into CASSLQETQYF.

This chain joins TRBV5-4 and TRBJ1-1; TRBD1 is a possible D gene (5 bases). Looked up from germline, CDR1 is SGHNT and CDR2 is YYREEE (reference sequence). The V and J ends lost 4 bases and 0 bases respectively, with 13 bases between them. The CDR3 runs 15 residues. The DNA of the CDR3 is TGTGCCAGCAGCCCGCGCGGGGGGATGAACACTGAAGCTTTCTTT. Translated: CASSPRGGMNTEAFF.